The clone carrying this T cell receptor beta chain was found a few times. A read error may be the cause here, since a much bigger clone is one base away. This entry is derived from a study of T cells in Graves' hyperthyroidism and ophthalmopathy. Study as a whole: Specimen type is peripheral blood, collected at initial diagnosis prior to any treatment.

Across 18 months, stable Graves' hyperthyroidism was marked by no progression to ophthalmopathy. Clinicians diagnosed patients from clinical symptoms, serum thyroxine and TRAb, thyroid ultrasound and orbital computed tomography. Fresh 10 ml peripheral blood yielded PBMCs. CDR1 SNHLY and CDR2 FYNNEI come from the germline V gene. V was pared by 2 bases and J by 3 bases, with 5 bases of the junction left unmatched. The CDR3 is 15 residues long. Researchers took RNA transcripts and amplified the TCR beta CDR3 regions from them. HTBI primers drove first-round RT-PCR of the TCR CDR3. TCRdb re-derived calls from the multiplex PCR reads in MiXCR, one entry per CDR3 protein. The sample lists about 690,000 distinct CDR3 sequences, 17% occurring once.

This TCR was sampled from a man in his fifties with Graves' hyperthyroidism. The sample comprised blood. This chain links TRBV2 with TRBJ1-2; 8 bases are shared with TRBD1. This CDR3 is CASSELTTGDYGYTF. In nucleotides, the CDR3 is TGTGCCAGCAGTGAATTGACGACAGGGGACTATGGCTACACCTTC.